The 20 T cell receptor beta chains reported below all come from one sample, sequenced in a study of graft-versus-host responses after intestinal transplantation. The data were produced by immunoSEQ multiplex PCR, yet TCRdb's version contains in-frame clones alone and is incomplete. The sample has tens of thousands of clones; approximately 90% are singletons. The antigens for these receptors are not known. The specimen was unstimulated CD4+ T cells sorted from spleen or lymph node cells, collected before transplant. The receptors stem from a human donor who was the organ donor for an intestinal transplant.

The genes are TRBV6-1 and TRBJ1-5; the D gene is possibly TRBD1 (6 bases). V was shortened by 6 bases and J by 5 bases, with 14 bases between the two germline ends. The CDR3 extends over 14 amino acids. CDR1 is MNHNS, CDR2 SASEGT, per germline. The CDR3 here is CASSASRGDQPQHF. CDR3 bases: TGTGCCAGCAGCGCGTCCAGGGGTGATCAGCCCCAGCATTTT.

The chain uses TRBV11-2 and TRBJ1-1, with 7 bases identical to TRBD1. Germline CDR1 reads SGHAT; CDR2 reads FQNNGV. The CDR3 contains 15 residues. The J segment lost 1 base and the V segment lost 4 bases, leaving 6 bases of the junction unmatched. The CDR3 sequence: CASSSRDSTNTEAFF. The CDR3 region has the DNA TGTGCCAGCAGCTCCCGGGACAGCACGAACACTGAAGCTTTCTTT.

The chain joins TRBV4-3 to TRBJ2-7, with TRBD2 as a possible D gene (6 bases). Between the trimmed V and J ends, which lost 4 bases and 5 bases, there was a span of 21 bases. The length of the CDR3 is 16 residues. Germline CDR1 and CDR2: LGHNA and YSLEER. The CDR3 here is CASSPLLNSGPNEQYF. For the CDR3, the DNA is TGCGCCAGCAGCCCCCTTCTAAATAGCGGCCCCAACGAGCAGTACTTC.

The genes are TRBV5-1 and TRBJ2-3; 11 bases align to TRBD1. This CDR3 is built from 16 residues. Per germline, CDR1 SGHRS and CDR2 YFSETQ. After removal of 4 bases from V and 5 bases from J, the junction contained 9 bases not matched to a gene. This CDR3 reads CASSPLDRGRRDTQYF. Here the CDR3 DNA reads TGCGCCAGCAGCCCATTGGACAGGGGGCGCAGAGATACGCAGTATTTT.

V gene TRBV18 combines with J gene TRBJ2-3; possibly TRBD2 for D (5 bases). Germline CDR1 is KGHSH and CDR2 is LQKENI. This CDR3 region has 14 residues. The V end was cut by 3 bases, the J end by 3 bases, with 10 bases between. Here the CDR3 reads CASSPQRRTDTQYF. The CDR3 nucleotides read TGTGCCAGCTCACCCCAAAGGAGGACAGATACGCAGTATTTT. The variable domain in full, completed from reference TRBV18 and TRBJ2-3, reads NAGVMQNPRHLVRRRGQEARLRCSPMKGHSHVYWYRQLPEEGLKFMVYLQKENIIDESGMPKERFSAEFPKEGPSILRIQQVVRGDSAAYFCASSPQRRTDTQYFGPGTRLTVL.

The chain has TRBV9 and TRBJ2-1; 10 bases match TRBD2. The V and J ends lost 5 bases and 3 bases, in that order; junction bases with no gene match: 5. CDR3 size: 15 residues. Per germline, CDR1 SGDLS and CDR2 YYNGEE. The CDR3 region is CASSTSGGGYNEQFF. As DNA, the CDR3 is TGTGCCAGCAGTACCAGCGGGGGGGGCTACAATGAGCAGTTCTTC.

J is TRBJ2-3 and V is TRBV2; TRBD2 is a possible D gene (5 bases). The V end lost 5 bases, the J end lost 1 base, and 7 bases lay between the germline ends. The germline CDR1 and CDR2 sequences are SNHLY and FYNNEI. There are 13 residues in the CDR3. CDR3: CASSLEGTDTQYF. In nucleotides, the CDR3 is TGTGCCAGCAGTTTGGAGGGCACAGATACGCAGTATTTT.

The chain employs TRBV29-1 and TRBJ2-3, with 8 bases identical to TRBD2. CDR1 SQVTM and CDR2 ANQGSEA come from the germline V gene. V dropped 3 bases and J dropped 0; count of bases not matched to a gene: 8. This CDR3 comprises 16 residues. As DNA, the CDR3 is TGCAGCGTTGAGAAAAGCGGGAGATGGAGCACAGATACGCAGTATTTT. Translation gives CSVEKSGRWSTDTQYF.

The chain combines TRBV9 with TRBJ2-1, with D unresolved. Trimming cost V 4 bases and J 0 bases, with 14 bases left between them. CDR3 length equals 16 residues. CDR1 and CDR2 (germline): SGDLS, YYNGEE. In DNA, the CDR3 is TGTGCCAGCAGCCTCCACTCTTGGGCCTCCTACAATGAGCAGTTCTTC. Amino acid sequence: CASSLHSWASYNEQFF.

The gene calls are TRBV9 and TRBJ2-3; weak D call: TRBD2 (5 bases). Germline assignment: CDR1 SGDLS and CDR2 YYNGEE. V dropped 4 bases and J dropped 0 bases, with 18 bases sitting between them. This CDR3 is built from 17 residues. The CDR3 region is CASSPDTTSGSTDTQYF. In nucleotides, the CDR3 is TGTGCCAGCAGCCCCGACACGACATCGGGGAGCACAGATACGCAGTATTTT.

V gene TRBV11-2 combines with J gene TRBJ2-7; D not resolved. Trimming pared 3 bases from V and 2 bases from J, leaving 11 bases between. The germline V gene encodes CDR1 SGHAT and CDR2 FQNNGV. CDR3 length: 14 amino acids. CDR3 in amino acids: CASSFVTLPYEQYF. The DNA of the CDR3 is TGTGCCAGCAGCTTCGTGACTTTACCCTACGAGCAGTACTTC.

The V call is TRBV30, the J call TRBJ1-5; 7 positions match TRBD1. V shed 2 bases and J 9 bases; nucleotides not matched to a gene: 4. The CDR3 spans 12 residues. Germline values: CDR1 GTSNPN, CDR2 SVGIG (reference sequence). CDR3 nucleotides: TGTGCCTGGAGTACTGCAGGGGGGCCCCAGCATTTT. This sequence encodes CAWSTAGGPQHF.

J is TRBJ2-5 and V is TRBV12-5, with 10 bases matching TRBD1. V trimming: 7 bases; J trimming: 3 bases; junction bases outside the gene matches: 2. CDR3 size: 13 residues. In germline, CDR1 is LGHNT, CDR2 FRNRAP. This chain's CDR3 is CASAGTGEETQYF. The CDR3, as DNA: TGTGCTAGTGCCGGGACAGGGGAAGAGACCCAGTACTTC.

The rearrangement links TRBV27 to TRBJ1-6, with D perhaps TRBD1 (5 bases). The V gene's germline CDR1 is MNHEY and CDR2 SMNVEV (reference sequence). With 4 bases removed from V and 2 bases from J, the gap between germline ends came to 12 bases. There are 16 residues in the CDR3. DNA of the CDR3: TGTGCCAGCAGTTGGGACCGGGGGACCTATAATTCACCCCTCCACTTT. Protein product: CASSWDRGTYNSPLHF.

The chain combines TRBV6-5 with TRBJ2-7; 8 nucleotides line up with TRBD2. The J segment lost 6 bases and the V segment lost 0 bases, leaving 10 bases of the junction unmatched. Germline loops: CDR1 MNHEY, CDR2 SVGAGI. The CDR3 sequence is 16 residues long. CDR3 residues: CASSYSSGGTSPEQYF. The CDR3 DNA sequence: TGTGCCAGCAGTTACTCGAGCGGGGGAACCTCCCCCGAGCAGTACTTC.

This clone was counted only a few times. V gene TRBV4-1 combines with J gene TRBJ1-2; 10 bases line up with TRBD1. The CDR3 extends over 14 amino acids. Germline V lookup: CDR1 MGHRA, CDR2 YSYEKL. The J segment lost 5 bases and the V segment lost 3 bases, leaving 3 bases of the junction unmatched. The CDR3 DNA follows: TGCGCCAGCAGCCAGGGACAGGGGAAGTATGGCTACACCTTC. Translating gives CASSQGQGKYGYTF.

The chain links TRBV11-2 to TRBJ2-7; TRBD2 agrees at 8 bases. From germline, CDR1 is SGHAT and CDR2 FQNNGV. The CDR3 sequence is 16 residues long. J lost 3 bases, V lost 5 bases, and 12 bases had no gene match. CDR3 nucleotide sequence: TGTGCCAGCAGCCCCCATGGAGCGGGGGATGGCTACGAGCAGTACTTC. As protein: CASSPHGAGDGYEQYF.

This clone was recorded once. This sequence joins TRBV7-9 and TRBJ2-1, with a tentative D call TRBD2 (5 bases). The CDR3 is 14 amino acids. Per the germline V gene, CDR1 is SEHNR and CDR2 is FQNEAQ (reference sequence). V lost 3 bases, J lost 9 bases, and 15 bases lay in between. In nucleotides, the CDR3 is TGTGCCAGCAGCTTCTCCGGTGGGCGGGCTGAGCAGTTCTTC. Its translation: CASSFSGGRAEQFF.

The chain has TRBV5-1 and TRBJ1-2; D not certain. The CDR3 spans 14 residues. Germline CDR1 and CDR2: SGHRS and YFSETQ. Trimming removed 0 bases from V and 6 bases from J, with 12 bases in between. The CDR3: CASSLGASPNGYTF. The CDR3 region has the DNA TGCGCCAGCAGCTTGGGAGCGTCACCGAATGGCTACACCTTC.

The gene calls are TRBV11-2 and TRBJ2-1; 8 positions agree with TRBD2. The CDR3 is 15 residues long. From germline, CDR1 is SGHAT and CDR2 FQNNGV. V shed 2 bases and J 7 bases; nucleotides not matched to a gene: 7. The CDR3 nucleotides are TGTGCCAGCAGCTTAATCTCCGGGGGGGGGAATGAGCAGTTCTTC. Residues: CASSLISGGGNEQFF.